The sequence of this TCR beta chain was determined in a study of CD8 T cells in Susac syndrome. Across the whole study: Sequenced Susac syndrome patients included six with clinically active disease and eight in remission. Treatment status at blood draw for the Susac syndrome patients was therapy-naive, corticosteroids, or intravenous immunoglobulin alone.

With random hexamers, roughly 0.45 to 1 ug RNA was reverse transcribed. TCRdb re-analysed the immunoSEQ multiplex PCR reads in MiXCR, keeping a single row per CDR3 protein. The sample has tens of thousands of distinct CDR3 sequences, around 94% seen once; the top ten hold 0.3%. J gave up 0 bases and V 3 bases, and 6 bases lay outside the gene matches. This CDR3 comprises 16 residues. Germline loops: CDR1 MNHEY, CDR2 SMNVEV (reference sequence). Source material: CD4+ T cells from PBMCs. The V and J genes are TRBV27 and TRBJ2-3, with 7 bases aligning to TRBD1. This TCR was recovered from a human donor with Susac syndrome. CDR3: CASSFQGDTSTDTQYF. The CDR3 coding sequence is TGTGCCAGCAGTTTCCAGGGGGACACTAGCACAGATACGCAGTATTTT.